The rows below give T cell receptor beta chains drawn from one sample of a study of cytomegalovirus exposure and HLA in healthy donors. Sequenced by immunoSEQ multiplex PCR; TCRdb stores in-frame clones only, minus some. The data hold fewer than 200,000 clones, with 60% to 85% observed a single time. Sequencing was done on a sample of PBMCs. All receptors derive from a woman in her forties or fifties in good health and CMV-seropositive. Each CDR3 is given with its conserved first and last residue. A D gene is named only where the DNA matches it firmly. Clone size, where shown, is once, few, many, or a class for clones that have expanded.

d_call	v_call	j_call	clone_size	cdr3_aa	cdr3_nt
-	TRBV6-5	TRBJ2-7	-	CASTSSQQGIYEQYF	TGTGCCAGCACCTCCTCCCAGCAGGGTATTTACGAGCAGTACTTC
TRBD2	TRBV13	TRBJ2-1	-	CASSLTRGGPYNEQFF	TGTGCCAGCAGCTTAACGCGGGGGGGCCCTTACAATGAGCAGTTCTTC
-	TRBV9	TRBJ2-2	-	CASSALASGELFF	TGTGCCAGCAGCGCACTAGCATCCGGGGAGCTGTTTTTT
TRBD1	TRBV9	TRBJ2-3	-	CASSVAGTGRDTQYF	TGTGCCAGCAGCGTAGCGGGGACAGGGCGCGATACGCAGTATTTT
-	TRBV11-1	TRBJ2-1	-	CASSSTLNEQFF	TGTGCCAGCAGTTCGACTCTCAATGAGCAGTTCTTC
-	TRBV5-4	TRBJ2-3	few	CASSLGGDGTQYF	TGTGCCAGCAGCTTGGGGGGGGATGGTACGCAGTATTTT
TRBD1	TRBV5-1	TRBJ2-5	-	CASSLGQGAGQETQYF	TGCGCCAGCAGCTTGGGGCAGGGGGCGGGCCAAGAGACCCAGTACTTC
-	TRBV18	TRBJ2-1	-	CASSPSAPRNEQFF	TGTGCCAGCTCACCGTCCGCCCCGCGGAATGAGCAGTTCTTC
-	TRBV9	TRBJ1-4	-	CASSALGIPNEKLFF	TGTGCCAGCAGCGCGCTAGGAATACCCAATGAAAAACTGTTTTTT
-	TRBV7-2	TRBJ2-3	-	CASSLEGERGGTQYF	TGTGCCAGCAGCTTAGAAGGGGAAAGGGGGGGTACGCAGTATTTT
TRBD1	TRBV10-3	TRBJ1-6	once	CAIAPGTDNSPLHF	TGTGCCATCGCCCCCGGGACAGATAATTCACCCCTCCACTTT
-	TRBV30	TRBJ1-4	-	CAWTGSGLHEKLFF	TGTGCCTGGACGGGCAGCGGACTTCATGAAAAACTGTTTTTT
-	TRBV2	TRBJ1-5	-	CASRGLGRGNQPQHF	TGTGCCAGCAGAGGGCTGGGGCGTGGAAATCAGCCCCAGCATTTT
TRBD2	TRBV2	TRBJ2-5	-	CASSDRAGVEETQYF	TGTGCCAGCAGTGACAGGGCGGGGGTAGAAGAGACCCAGTACTTC
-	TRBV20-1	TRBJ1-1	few	CSAGRGAEAFF	TGCAGTGCTGGGCGGGGGGCTGAAGCTTTCTTT
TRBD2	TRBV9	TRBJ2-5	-	CASSPGLAGLQETQYF	TGTGCCAGCAGCCCGGGACTAGCGGGGCTCCAAGAGACCCAGTACTTC
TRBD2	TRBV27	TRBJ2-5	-	CASSLLGKGGETQYF	TGTGCCAGCAGTTTACTTGGGAAGGGAGGGGAGACCCAGTACTTC
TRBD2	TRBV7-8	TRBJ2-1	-	CASSLVDSGGVANEQFF	TGTGCCAGCAGCTTAGTTGATAGCGGGGGGGTGGCGAATGAGCAGTTCTTC
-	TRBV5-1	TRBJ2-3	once	CASSLTQLGTDTQYF	TGCGCCAGCAGCTTGACGCAGTTGGGCACAGATACGCAGTATTTT
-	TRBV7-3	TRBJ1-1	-	CASSRQENTEAFF	TGTGCCAGCAGCCGACAGGAGAACACTGAAGCTTTCTTT
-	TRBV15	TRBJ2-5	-	CATSRVGGQETQYF	TGTGCCACCAGCAGAGTTGGGGGCCAGGAGACCCAGTACTTC
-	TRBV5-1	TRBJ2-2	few	CASSLERHPVAGELFF	TGCGCCAGCAGCTTGGAGCGCCACCCCGTCGCCGGGGAGCTGTTTTTT
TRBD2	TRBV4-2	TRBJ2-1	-	CASSPEFSGGDGEQFF	TGTGCCAGCAGCCCGGAATTTAGCGGGGGGGACGGTGAGCAGTTCTTC
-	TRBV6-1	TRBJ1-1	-	CASSEVAPEAFF	TGTGCCAGCAGTGAAGTGGCCCCTGAAGCTTTCTTT
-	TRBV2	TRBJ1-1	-	CASSEDQAMNTEAFF	TGTGCCAGCAGTGAGGATCAGGCCATGAACACTGAAGCTTTCTTT
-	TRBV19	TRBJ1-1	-	CASSATVNTEAFF	TGTGCCAGTAGTGCCACGGTGAACACTGAAGCTTTCTTT
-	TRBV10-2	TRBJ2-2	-	CASLITNTGELFF	TGCGCCAGTCTTATAACGAACACCGGGGAGCTGTTTTTT
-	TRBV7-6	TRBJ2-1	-	CASSLEGGPLVEQFF	TGTGCCAGCAGCTTAGAGGGGGGGCCCTTGGTGGAGCAGTTCTTC
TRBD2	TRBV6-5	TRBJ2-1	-	CASSYNGGYNEQFF	TGTGCCAGCAGTTACAACGGGGGGTACAATGAGCAGTTCTTC
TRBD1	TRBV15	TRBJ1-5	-	CATSGQGNQPQHF	TGTGCCACCAGCGGACAGGGCAATCAGCCCCAGCATTTT
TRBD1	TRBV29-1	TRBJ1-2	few	CSVRQGAKANYGYTF	TGCAGCGTCCGACAGGGGGCTAAAGCTAACTATGGCTACACCTTC
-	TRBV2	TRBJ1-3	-	CASSESASSGNTIYF	TGTGCCAGCAGTGAGTCCGCGAGCTCTGGAAACACCATATATTTT
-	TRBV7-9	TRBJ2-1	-	CASSRPRRGSEQFF	TGTGCCAGCAGCCGCCCGCGTAGGGGCAGTGAGCAGTTCTTC
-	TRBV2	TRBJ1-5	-	CASTGGLQPQHF	TGTGCCAGCACGGGGGGTCTTCAGCCCCAGCATTTT
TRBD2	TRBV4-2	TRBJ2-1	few	CASSVAGGDEQFF	TGTGCCAGCAGCGTAGCGGGGGGTGATGAGCAGTTCTTC
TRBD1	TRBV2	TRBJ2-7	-	CASSTGEPPVEQYF	TGTGCCAGCAGTACAGGGGAACCCCCGGTCGAGCAGTACTTC
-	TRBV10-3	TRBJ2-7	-	CAISESVRQGGEQYF	TGTGCCATCAGTGAGTCAGTAAGGCAGGGAGGCGAGCAGTACTTC
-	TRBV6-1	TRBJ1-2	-	CASRHQGLNGYTF	TGTGCCAGCAGGCACCAGGGGTTAAATGGCTACACCTTC
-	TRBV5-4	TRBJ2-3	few	CASSSNTDTQYF	TGTGCCAGCAGCTCAAACACAGATACGCAGTATTTT
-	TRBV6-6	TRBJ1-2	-	CASGGTGYTF	TGTGCCAGCGGGGGGACGGGCTACACCTTC
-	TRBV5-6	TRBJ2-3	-	CASSSGLHGTDTQYF	TGTGCCAGCAGCTCCGGACTACATGGCACAGATACGCAGTATTTT
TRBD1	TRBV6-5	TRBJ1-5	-	CASSYGQGAQPQHF	TGTGCCAGCAGTTACGGGCAGGGGGCTCAGCCCCAGCATTTT
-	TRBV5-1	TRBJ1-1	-	CASSLQGVEAFF	TGCGCCAGCAGTCTACAGGGAGTTGAAGCTTTCTTT
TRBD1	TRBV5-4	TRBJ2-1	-	CASSDPGTANEQFF	TGTGCCAGCAGCGATCCCGGGACAGCAAATGAGCAGTTCTTC
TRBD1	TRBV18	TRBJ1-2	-	CASSRDREYGYTF	TGTGCCAGCTCTCGGGACAGGGAGTATGGCTACACCTTC
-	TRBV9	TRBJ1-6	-	CASSVTGIGSPLHF	TGTGCCAGCAGCGTAACAGGGATTGGATCACCCCTCCACTTT
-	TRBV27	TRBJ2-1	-	CASSREGASYNEQFF	TGTGCCAGCAGTCGGGAGGGGGCCTCCTACAATGAGCAGTTCTTC
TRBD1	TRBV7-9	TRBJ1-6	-	CASSFKTGAPNSPLHF	TGTGCCAGCAGCTTCAAGACAGGGGCACCCAATTCACCCCTCCACTTT
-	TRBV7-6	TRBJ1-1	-	CASSLDRVSGNTEAFF	TGTGCCAGCAGCTTAGACAGGGTGTCGGGGAACACTGAAGCTTTCTTT
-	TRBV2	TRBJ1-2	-	CASAEVFGYTF	TGTGCCAGCGCGGAGGTCTTTGGCTACACCTTC
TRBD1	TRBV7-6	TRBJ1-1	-	CASSPRQGSMNTEAFF	TGTGCCAGCAGCCCTCGACAGGGCTCAATGAACACTGAAGCTTTCTTT
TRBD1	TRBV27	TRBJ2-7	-	CASRITGGYTYEQYF	TGTGCCAGCAGGATTACAGGGGGTTATACCTACGAGCAGTACTTC
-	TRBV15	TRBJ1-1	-	CATSRAGNTEAFF	TGTGCCACCAGCAGAGCGGGGAACACTGAAGCTTTCTTT